Here is one T cell receptor beta chain with its context. Its antigen target is currently unknown. No clone much larger than this one lies a single base away; base qualities are absent. Instead of sorted cells or RNA, genomic DNA extracted from peripheral blood served as the source for amplifying TCR beta rearrangements. The record originates from a study of T cell repertoires in aging, cancer and after chemotherapy (dated by TCRdb to between 2018 and 2021). Looking at the study overall: Donors were distributed across six age groups ranging from 30 or younger to 70 or older, with at least three individuals included per group. In the solid tumor group, the paired samples taken before and after chemotherapy came from brain tumor (glioblastoma) patients given temozolomide-based therapy. The full dataset contained several million TCR reads. To look at immunoaging and at how T cells reconstitute after chemotherapy, the study profiled TCR beta repertoires in peripheral blood from both healthy donors and cancer patients. A cohort of 200 to 250 cancer patients (94 with hematological and around 120 with solid cancers) was assembled, and approximately 99 healthy donors were included as a reference group.

Rearranged TRB sequences spanning V, D and J segments were amplified in a multiplex touch-down PCR with a mixed TRB-A/B primer pool. Illumina adapters and sample indices were attached to the amplicons through two consecutive PCR reactions run with Phusion HS II polymerase. Amplicons were gel-purified using the NucleoSpin Gel and PCR Clean-up kit and were subsequently checked with Qubit and an Agilent 2100 Bioanalyzer. Sequencing of libraries was carried out on an Illumina MiSeq in 600-cycle, single-indexed, paired-end runs. From the authors' description of their analysis: MiXCR versions 2.12 and 3.0.5 were used to process TRB sequences. Each unique CDR3 nucleotide sequence counted as one clone, and only productive sequences with at least two reads were retained. The repertoire metrics were Shannon diversity, evenness, clonality (defined as one minus evenness), and alpha-parameterized diversity profiles covering alpha 0 to 5. Generation probabilities of clones in paired pre- and post-chemotherapy samples were computed with the IGoR algorithm. TCRdb trimmed public reads at Q25 via fastp, called clones via MiXCR and kept in-frame beta chains. CDR3 protein duplicates are merged, each entry listing the most common genes and DNA. Here the V and J calls rest on TCRdb's processing, not on the authors' analysis. Within this sample are around 4,800 distinct CDR3 sequences, with 55% to 70% of them counted one time only. Over 7% of the sample is held by the ten biggest clonotypes.

The CDR3 contains 13 residues, cysteine and phenylalanine counted. The kept DNA is CDR3 alone, 39 bases in frame from the first base. V is shortened by 4 bases, J by 2 bases, and the region joining them spans 7 bases. The germline V gene (reference sequence) yields SEHNR for CDR1 and FQNEAQ for CDR2. Study-level results and caveats: Declining TCR diversity with age in healthy donors was mainly explained by loss of richness; in cancer patients, loss of evenness also contributed. An increase in median generation probability over the chemotherapy interval was observed in both cancer cohorts, suggesting that the repertoire was reconstituted through rebound thymic output. The authors noted that the repertoire data do not allow conclusions about immunological memory after chemotherapy. Untreated patients with hematological or solid cancers showed significantly lower blood TCR diversity and higher clonality than age-matched healthy donors.

This receptor was identified in a human donor with a solid tumor. The material sequenced was blood. The chain was built from TRBV7-9 and TRBJ2-3, with the D call tentatively TRBD1 or TRBD2, each fitting 5 bases. The CDR3 amino acid sequence is: CASSWGPTDTQYF. The DNA reads as follows: TGTGCCAGCAGCTGGGGACCCACAGATACGCAGTATTTT.